This T cell receptor (beta chain) was captured in a study of neurological immune-mediated disorders. Looking at the study overall: Secondary progressive disease was present in 3, and relapsing-remitting disease in 31, of the approximately 35 multiple sclerosis patients.

The CDR3 consists of 15 residues. Trimming stripped 1 base from V and 0 bases from J, with 8 bases between. CDR1 and CDR2 from the germline V gene are SGHRS and YFSETQ. 5'RACE employing 10-nucleotide random UMIs yielded the cDNA. In TCRdb, the 5' RACE reads were re-called with MiXCR into one record per CDR3 protein. The sample shows fewer than 45,000 distinct CDR3 sequences, over 2% of them seen only once. This clonotype came up many times. This TCR was recovered from a man aged 25-45 years with multiple sclerosis. The chain recombines TRBV5-1 with TRBJ2-1, with D unresolved. The sequencing input was PBMCs. For the CDR3, the DNA is TGCGCCAGCAGCTTGTCGGCGAGCTCCTACAATGAGCAGTTCTTC. This codes for CASSLSASSYNEQFF.